The 20 T cell receptor beta chains reported below all come from one sample, sequenced in a study of T-cell memory formation after mild COVID-19. Each CDR3 protein gets one entry after TCRdb re-called the 5' RACE reads with MiXCR. The sample carries about half a million distinct CDR3 sequences, about 20% recorded once. Sequenced: PBMCs or a T cell subset sorted from them (not recorded which). These receptors were taken from an adult woman who had mild COVID-19 (a few samples of this study predate the infection). Cell type and time point are not known.

The chain is built from TRBV18 and TRBJ2-3, with D unresolved. The CDR3 extends over 15 amino acids. V was pared by 4 bases and J by 0 bases, with 11 bases between. CDR1 and CDR2 (germline): KGHSH, LQKENI. In DNA, the CDR3 is TGTGCCAGCTCACTGGAGACAACTAGCACAGATACGCAGTATTTT. Residues: CASSLETTSTDTQYF.

This clonotype was detected ten times or more. CDR3 bases: TGTGCCAGCAGCTATGTCGAGGTCTCACCCACAGATACGCAGTATTTT. Translation gives CASSYVEVSPTDTQYF. V usage is TRBV5-6 and J usage is TRBJ2-3; D is unclear. Germline CDR1 reads SGHDT; CDR2 reads YYEEEE. The CDR3 consists of 16 residues. Trimming took off 3 bases at V and 2 bases at J, with 16 bases between the two ends. The variable domain in full, with the rest retrieved from reference TRBV5-6 and TRBJ2-3, is DAGVTQSPTHLIKTRGQQVTLRCSPKSGHDTVSWYQQALGQGPQFIFQYYEEEERQRGNFPDRFSGHQFPNYSSELNVNALLLGDSALYLCASSYVEVSPTDTQYFGPGTRLTVL.

In its sample, this clonotype was seen a few times. The J gene is TRBJ1-6, the V gene TRBV12-3 or TRBV12-4; D not resolved. The germline V and J ends were trimmed by 1 base and 8 bases, with 9 bases remaining between them. This CDR3 is built from 14 residues. CDR3 amino acids: CASSLGPWYSPLHF. The DNA of the CDR3 is TGTGCCAGCAGTTTAGGCCCATGGTATTCACCCCTCCACTTT.

This clonotype was seen repeatedly, ten times or more. This chain links TRBV3-1 with TRBJ2-4; TRBD1 is a possible D gene (6 bases). The CDR3 runs to 13 residues. V was clipped by 1 base and J by 7 bases, with 8 bases between them. The germline gives CDR1 LGHDT, CDR2 YNNKEL (reference sequence). CDR3 coding DNA: TGTGCCAGCAGCCAAGCAGGGGTCAACATTCAGTACTTC. Its translation: CASSQAGVNIQYF.

This clonotype was recorded a few times. The CDR3 DNA follows: TGTGCCAGCAGCCCCCGCGGGGTTAGTGGGGCCAACGTCCTGACTTTC. As protein: CASSPRGVSGANVLTF. The chain links TRBV6-6 to TRBJ2-6; possibly TRBD2 for D (6 bases). The V and J ends lost 6 bases and 3 bases respectively, with 15 bases between them. This CDR3 is 16 amino acids long. Looked up from germline, CDR1 is MNHNY and CDR2 is SVGAGI (reference sequence).

The table lists this clonotype with a count of one. V is TRBV9 and J is TRBJ2-2; D unresolved. Germline CDR1 SGDLS, CDR2 YYNGEE. This CDR3 is built from 16 residues. Between the trimmed V and J ends, which lost 0 bases and 0 bases, there was a span of 9 bases. The chain's CDR3 is CASSVGVDPNTGELFF. The CDR3 DNA reads as TGTGCCAGCAGCGTAGGGGTGGACCCGAACACCGGGGAGCTGTTTTTT. Looking up the rest from reference TRBV9 and TRBJ2-2 gives the full variable domain: DSGVTQTPKHLITATGQRVTLRCSPRSGDLSVYWYQQSLDQGLQFLIQYYNGEERAKGNILERFSAQQFPDLHSELNLSSLELGDSALYFCASSVGVDPNTGELFFGEGSRLTVL.

This clonotype was recorded many times. The V call is TRBV5-1, the J call TRBJ1-3; D is possibly TRBD1 (5 bases). Germline CDR1 reads SGHRS; CDR2 reads YFSETQ. The ends were cut back, 4 bases at V and 0 bases at J, with 20 bases in the middle. The CDR3 consists of 18 residues. CDR3 amino acids: CASSGGTLTPSSGNTIYF. Here the CDR3 DNA reads TGCGCCAGCAGCGGGGGGACGCTGACACCCTCCTCTGGAAACACCATATATTTT.

This clonotype has more than one count but fewer than ten. The J gene is TRBJ1-2, the V gene TRBV5-8, with unresolved D. The CDR3 is 16 residues long. Germline V gene sequence: CDR1 SGHTS, CDR2 YDEGEE. Trimming stripped 0 bases from V and 4 bases from J, with 16 bases between. The CDR3 region has the DNA TGTGCCAGCAGCTTGGCCGGGGTGGGAACCATCTATGGCTACACCTTC. This sequence encodes CASSLAGVGTIYGYTF.

The rearrangement links TRBV19 to TRBJ2-7; D unclear. Trimming shortened V by 0 bases and J by 2 bases, and 11 bases separated the two germline ends. Germline V gives CDR1 LNHDA, CDR2 SQIVND (reference sequence). The length of the CDR3 is 15 residues. CDR3 loop: CASSIEPRDTYEQYF. The CDR3 DNA reads as TGTGCCAGTAGTATAGAACCTCGAGATACCTACGAGCAGTACTTC.

This clonotype has only a few counts. The V gene is TRBV4-1, the J gene TRBJ2-1, with 9 bases that match TRBD1. The CDR3 is 17 amino acids. V lost 2 bases, J lost 1 base, and 6 bases stayed unmatched. The germline CDR1 and CDR2 sequences are MGHRA and YSYEKL. The CDR3: CASSQRGTGMSYNEQFF. CDR3 in DNA: TGCGCCAGCAGCCAAAGGGGGACAGGGATGTCCTACAATGAGCAGTTCTTC.

V is TRBV12-3 or TRBV12-4 and J is TRBJ2-1; possibly TRBD1 for D (6 bases). V lost 7 bases and J lost 5, with 18 bases in between. The CDR3 contains 15 residues. CDR3 sequence reads: CASNTPGHADNEQFF. The DNA of the CDR3 is TGTGCCAGCAATACACCGGGACACGCTGACAATGAGCAGTTCTTC.

Here the CDR3 reads CASSPRPEAFF. The CDR3 DNA is TGTGCCAGTAGTCCGCGGCCTGAAGCTTTCTTT. The J gene is TRBJ1-1, the V gene TRBV19, with unresolved D. Germline V gene lookup returns CDR1 LNHDA and CDR2 SQIVND (reference sequence). Trimming removed 5 bases from V and 6 bases from J, with 7 bases in between. The CDR3 is 11 amino acids.

The chain recombines TRBV4-1 with TRBJ1-2; a possible D gene is TRBD1 (5 bases). The CDR3 consists of 17 residues. The germline gives CDR1 MGHRA, CDR2 YSYEKL. Trimming stripped 3 bases from V and 1 base from J, with 18 bases between. The CDR3 DNA follows: TGCGCCAGCAGCCACAACCGAACAGGACGAATTAACTATGGCTACACCTTC. Protein product: CASSHNRTGRINYGYTF.

This clonotype was counted a few times. The V gene is TRBV9, the J gene TRBJ2-3, with D maybe TRBD2 (6 bases). Germline CDR1 SGDLS, CDR2 YYNGEE. The germline V and J ends were trimmed by 0 bases and 2 bases, with 10 bases remaining between them. This CDR3 is 15 amino acids long. DNA for the CDR3: TGTGCCAGCAGCGTAGGGAGCGGGTTCACAGATACGCAGTATTTT. Translation: CASSVGSGFTDTQYF.

This clonotype was seen a few times. CDR3 residues: CASSLEQAGGYNEQFF. CDR3 DNA: TGTGCCAGCAGCTTGGAACAGGCTGGGGGGTACAATGAGCAGTTCTTC. The chain uses TRBV5-5 and TRBJ2-1; D might be TRBD2 (6 bases). The germline V and J ends were trimmed by 0 bases and 4 bases, with 14 bases remaining between them. The CDR3 totals 16 residues. CDR1 and CDR2 from the germline V gene are SGHKS and YYEKEE (reference sequence).

This clonotype was found a few times. This CDR3 reads CASSYQDRGQETQYF. For the CDR3, the DNA is TGTGCCAGCAGTTACCAAGACAGGGGGCAAGAGACCCAGTACTTC. The V and J genes are TRBV2 and TRBJ2-5; 9 nucleotides line up with TRBD1. Looked up from germline, CDR1 is SNHLY and CDR2 is FYNNEI. The CDR3 has 15 amino acids. Unmatched junction bases numbered 6, after V lost 5 bases and J lost 2 bases. Drawing the rest from reference TRBV2 and TRBJ2-5, the complete variable domain is EPEVTQTPSHQVTQMGQEVILRCVPISNHLYFYWYRQILGQKVEFLVSFYNNEISEKSEIFDDQFSVERPDGSNFTLKIRSTKLEDSAMYFCASSYQDRGQETQYFGPGTRLLVL.

The chain combines TRBV6-5 with TRBJ1-1; D remains ambiguous. Germline V gene data show CDR1 as MNHEY and CDR2 as SVGAGI. The CDR3 is 13 residues long. Trimming took off 5 bases at V and 6 bases at J, with 13 bases between the two ends. The CDR3 bases are TGTGCCAGCAGTCAAAAAAAGACCGCTGAAGCTTTCTTT. This sequence encodes CASSQKKTAEAFF.

This clonotype was counted at least ten times. This chain connects TRBV7-8 to TRBJ2-1, with a tentative D call TRBD1 (5 bases). The germline gives CDR1 SGHVS, CDR2 FQNEAQ. The ends were cut back, 1 base at V and 3 bases at J, with 10 bases in the middle. CDR3 length equals 15 residues. The CDR3 region is CASSLEGRDYNEQFF. DNA of the CDR3: TGTGCCAGCAGCTTAGAAGGCAGGGACTACAATGAGCAGTTCTTC.

The V gene is TRBV19, the J gene TRBJ2-1, with a weak D call TRBD1 (6 bases). V was clipped by 5 bases and J by 3 bases, with 14 bases between them. Per the germline V gene, CDR1 is LNHDA and CDR2 is SQIVND (reference sequence). The CDR3 is made up of 15 amino acids. The CDR3 loop is CASSLQTGDYNEQFF. CDR3 bases: TGTGCCAGTAGTTTGCAGACAGGAGACTACAATGAGCAGTTCTTC.

Ten or more counts support this clonotype. V is TRBV10-3 and J is TRBJ1-2; no definite D call. V was cut by 4 bases and J by 2 bases, with 14 bases left in between. This CDR3 comprises 15 residues. CDR1 is ENHRY, CDR2 SYGVKD, per germline. The CDR3 loop is CAISGGDRWNYGYTF. Written as DNA, the CDR3 is TGTGCCATCAGTGGAGGCGATAGGTGGAACTATGGCTACACCTTC.